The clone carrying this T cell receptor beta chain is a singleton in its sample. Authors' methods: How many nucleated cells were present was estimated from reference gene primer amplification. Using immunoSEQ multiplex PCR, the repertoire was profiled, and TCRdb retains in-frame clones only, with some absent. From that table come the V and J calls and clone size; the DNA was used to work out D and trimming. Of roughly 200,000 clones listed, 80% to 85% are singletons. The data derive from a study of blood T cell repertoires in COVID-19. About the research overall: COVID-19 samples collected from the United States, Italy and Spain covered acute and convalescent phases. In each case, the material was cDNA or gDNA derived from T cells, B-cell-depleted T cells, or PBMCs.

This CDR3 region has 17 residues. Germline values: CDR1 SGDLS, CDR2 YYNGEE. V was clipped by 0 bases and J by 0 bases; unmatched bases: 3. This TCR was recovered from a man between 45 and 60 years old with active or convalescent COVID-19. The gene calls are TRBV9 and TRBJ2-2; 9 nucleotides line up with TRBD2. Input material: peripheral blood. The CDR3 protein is CASSVASGGPNTGELFF. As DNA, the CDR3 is TGTGCCAGCAGCGTAGCCAGCGGGGGGCCGAACACCGGGGAGCTGTTTTTT. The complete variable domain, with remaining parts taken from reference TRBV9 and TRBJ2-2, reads DSGVTQTPKHLITATGQRVTLRCSPRSGDLSVYWYQQSLDQGLQFLIQYYNGEERAKGNILERFSAQQFPDLHSELNLSSLELGDSALYFCASSVASGGPNTGELFFGEGSRLTVL.